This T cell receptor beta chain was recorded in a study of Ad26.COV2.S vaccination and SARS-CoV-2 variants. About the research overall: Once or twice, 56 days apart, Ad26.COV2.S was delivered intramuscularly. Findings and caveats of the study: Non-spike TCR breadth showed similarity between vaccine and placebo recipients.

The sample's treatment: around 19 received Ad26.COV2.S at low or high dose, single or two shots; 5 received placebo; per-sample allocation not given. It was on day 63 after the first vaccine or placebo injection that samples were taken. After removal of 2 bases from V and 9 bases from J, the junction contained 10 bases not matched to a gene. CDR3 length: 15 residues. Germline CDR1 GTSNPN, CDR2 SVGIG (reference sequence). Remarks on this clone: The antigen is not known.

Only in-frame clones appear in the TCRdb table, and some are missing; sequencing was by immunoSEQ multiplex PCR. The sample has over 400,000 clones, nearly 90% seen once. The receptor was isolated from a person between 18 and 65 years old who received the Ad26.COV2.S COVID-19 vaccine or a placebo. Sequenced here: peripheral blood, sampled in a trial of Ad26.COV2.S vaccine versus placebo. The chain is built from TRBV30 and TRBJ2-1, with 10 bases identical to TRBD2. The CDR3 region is CAWSTLAGVRGEQFF. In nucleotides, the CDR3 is TGTGCCTGGAGTACCCTAGCGGGAGTTAGGGGTGAGCAGTTCTTC.